Each of the 21 T cell receptor beta chains below was sequenced from the same sample in a study of T cell changes during pregnancy in multiple sclerosis. Sequencing used immunoSEQ multiplex PCR; TCRdb keeps in-frame clones, though not all of them. The table has 50,000 to 65,000 clones, about 92% seen once. Sequences were derived from peripheral blood, sampled in the first trimester of pregnancy. These receptors were taken from a female donor with multiple sclerosis, enrolled in a pregnancy study.

The genes are TRBV18 and TRBJ1-2; D not certain. The V end was cut by 6 bases, the J end by 2 bases, with 10 bases between. Germline lookup yields CDR1 KGHSH and CDR2 LQKENI. CDR3 length: 13 amino acids. The CDR3 DNA is TGTGCCAGCTCCCTTGACAAGAACTATGGCTACACCTTC. It yields the protein CASSLDKNYGYTF. The full variable domain, in which reference TRBV18 and TRBJ1-2 provide the parts outside the CDR3, is NAGVMQNPRHLVRRRGQEARLRCSPMKGHSHVYWYRQLPEEGLKFMVYLQKENIIDESGMPKERFSAEFPKEGPSILRIQQVVRGDSAAYFCASSLDKNYGYTFGSGTRLTVV.

The chain couples TRBV5-6 to TRBJ2-5; 11 nucleotides agree with TRBD2. Germline V gene data show CDR1 as SGHDT and CDR2 as YYEEEE. V lost 4 bases, J lost 7 bases, and 6 bases stayed unmatched. This CDR3 region has 14 residues. The CDR3, as DNA: TGTGCCAGCAGCAATAGCGGGGGGGCCGGGACCCAGTACTTC. Translating it yields CASSNSGGAGTQYF. The full variable domain, rest sourced from reference TRBV5-6 and TRBJ2-5, is DAGVTQSPTHLIKTRGQQVTLRCSPKSGHDTVSWYQQALGQGPQFIFQYYEEEERQRGNFPDRFSGHQFPNYSSELNVNALLLGDSALYLCASSNSGGAGTQYFGPGTRLLVL.

The chain combines TRBV7-9 with TRBJ1-3; D not certain. This CDR3 region has 15 residues. Germline CDR1 reads SEHNR; CDR2 reads FQNEAQ (reference sequence). Trimming took 4 bases from V and 0 from J, leaving 10 bases between them. This CDR3 reads CASSSADSSGNTIYF. For the CDR3, the DNA is TGTGCCAGCAGCTCCGCCGATAGCTCTGGAAACACCATATATTTT.

Concerning this clone itself: Other DNA sequences of this sample code for an identical CDR3. The chain is built from TRBV18 and TRBJ1-1; 8 bases are a match to TRBD1. Losses at the gene ends were 4 bases for V and 1 base for J; bases not matched to a gene: 5. CDR1 is KGHSH and CDR2 is LQKENI in the germline V gene. This CDR3 is built from 15 residues. The CDR3 nucleotides are TGTGCCAGCTCACTCGGACAGGGAGGGAACACTGAAGCTTTCTTT. This translates into CASSLGQGGNTEAFF. Based on the CDR3 plus reference TRBV18 and TRBJ1-1, the full variable domain is NAGVMQNPRHLVRRRGQEARLRCSPMKGHSHVYWYRQLPEEGLKFMVYLQKENIIDESGMPKERFSAEFPKEGPSILRIQQVVRGDSAAYFCASSLGQGGNTEAFFGQGTRLTVV.

This rearrangement joins TRBV12-5 to TRBJ2-3; no firm D call. V lost 6 bases and J 3 bases, leaving 4 bases between the germline ends. Germline V gives CDR1 LGHNT, CDR2 FRNRAP. This CDR3 is built from 11 residues. The CDR3 is CASGFTDTQYF. CDR3 coding DNA: TGTGCTAGTGGCTTTACAGATACGCAGTATTTT.

CDR3 protein: CASSVAGVGANVLTF. The CDR3 DNA follows: TGTGCCAGCAGCGTAGCGGGGGTTGGGGCCAACGTCCTGACTTTC. This chain joins TRBV9 and TRBJ2-6, with D possibly being TRBD2 (6 bases). The CDR3 has 15 amino acids. Trimming pared 0 bases from V and 3 bases from J, leaving 7 bases between. CDR1 is SGDLS, CDR2 YYNGEE, per germline.

This clone was seen a single time. One end of the junction varies from germline; a read error may be responsible. The chain recombines TRBV6-1 with TRBJ2-5; D perhaps matches TRBD2 (5 bases). The CDR3 has 12 residues. Germline assignment: CDR1 MNHNS and CDR2 SASEGT. The DNA for the CDR3 is TGTGCCAGCAGCGAAGTGAGGGCCACCCAGTACTTC. It yields the protein CASSEVRATQYF.

The chain has TRBV11-2 and TRBJ1-1; 9 bases fit TRBD1. The V segment lost 3 bases and the J segment 4 bases; nucleotides outside the gene matches: 9. CDR3 length equals 16 residues. Germline V CDR1 and CDR2: SGHAT, FQNNGV. In DNA form, the CDR3 reads TGTGCCAGCAGCTTTTCCCAGGGACAGGGCGCCACTGAAGCTTTCTTT. This encodes CASSFSQGQGATEAFF.

V gene TRBV7-9 combines with J gene TRBJ1-2; TRBD1 might be the D (5 bases). Looked up from germline, CDR1 is SEHNR and CDR2 is FQNEAQ (reference sequence). This CDR3 is built from 13 residues. V lost 1 base and J 8 bases, leaving 11 bases between the germline ends. This CDR3 reads CASSLGGQGGYTF. CDR3 nucleotide sequence: TGTGCCAGCAGCTTAGGAGGCCAGGGAGGCTACACCTTC.

The V call is TRBV7-2, the J call TRBJ2-7; TRBD2 matches at 13 bases. This CDR3 spans 15 amino acids. V shed 5 bases, J shed 6 bases, and the junction held 7 bases outside the gene matches. Germline V CDR1 and CDR2: SGHTA, FQGNSA. The CDR3 loop is CASSTMGLAGIEQYF. CDR3 nucleotide sequence: TGTGCCAGCAGCACTATGGGACTAGCGGGGATCGAGCAGTACTTC.

This chain joins TRBV10-3 and TRBJ1-1; D gene uncertain. CDR1 ENHRY and CDR2 SYGVKD come from the germline V gene. CDR3 length: 14 residues. V lost 2 bases, J lost 5 bases, and 12 bases lay in between. As DNA, the CDR3 is TGTGCCATCAGTGAGAACTTCGGAGGGACTGAAGCTTTCTTT. Amino acid sequence: CAISENFGGTEAFF.

This chain uses TRBV19 with TRBJ1-5; 7 nucleotides agree with TRBD1. CDR1 LNHDA and CDR2 SQIVND come from the germline V gene (reference sequence). There are 15 residues in the CDR3. J was trimmed by 3 bases and V by 6 bases; bases with no gene match: 8. The CDR3 spells CASRIGTVNNQPQHF. CDR3 coding DNA: TGTGCCAGTAGAATCGGGACAGTGAACAATCAGCCCCAGCATTTT.

The V and J genes are TRBV7-3 and TRBJ2-3, with D unresolved. The CDR3 has 15 amino acids. The V end lost 5 bases, the J end lost 0 bases, and 12 bases lay between the germline ends. Per germline, CDR1 SGHTA and CDR2 FQGTGA. The CDR3 region is CASSPRHSSTDTQYF. The CDR3 DNA reads as TGTGCCAGCAGCCCTCGACACTCTAGCACAGATACGCAGTATTTT.

This chain links TRBV5-1 with TRBJ2-2; TRBD2 matches at 12 bases. Germline CDR1 and CDR2: SGHRS and YFSETQ. This CDR3 is 19 amino acids long. V was pared by 4 bases and J by 3 bases, with 13 bases of the junction left unmatched. CDR3 in DNA: TGCGCCAGCAGCGCAGGATCTAGCGGGGGGGCCTTTGACACCGGGGAGCTGTTTTTT. Translated, it gives CASSAGSSGGAFDTGELFF.

CDR3 DNA: TGTGCCAGCAGCCAAGTACGGGGGGCTAGCGGGGTTATGGATACGCAGTATTTT. Its protein is CASSQVRGASGVMDTQYF. This sequence joins TRBV4-2 and TRBJ2-3, with 9 nucleotides matching TRBD2. CDR3 length equals 18 residues. Germline V gives CDR1 LGHNA, CDR2 YNFKEQ. With 1 base clipped from V and 6 bases from J, the junction kept 14 bases outside the gene matches.

This sequence joins TRBV27 and TRBJ2-3, with TRBD2 as a possible D gene (7 bases). Trimming took 0 bases from V and 4 from J, leaving 11 bases between them. CDR3 size: 15 residues. Germline V lookup: CDR1 MNHEY, CDR2 SMNVEV (reference sequence). The CDR3, as DNA: TGTGCCAGCAGTTTATCAAGAGGGGGGGCAGATACGCAGTATTTT. Amino acids: CASSLSRGGADTQYF.

J is TRBJ1-3 and V is TRBV4-3; no reliable D call. V lost 2 bases and J lost 0, with 8 bases in between. The CDR3 contains 15 residues. CDR1 and CDR2 (germline): LGHNA, YSLEER. CDR3 sequence (DNA): TGCGCCAGCAGCCAAAACAGCCACTCTGGAAACACCATATATTTT. Translated, it gives CASSQNSHSGNTIYF.

The rearrangement links TRBV5-8 to TRBJ2-2; D perhaps matches TRBD1 (5 bases). CDR3 length equals 17 residues. V was trimmed by 4 bases and J by 0 bases, leaving 16 bases between them. Germline CDR1 reads SGHTS; CDR2 reads YDEGEE. CDR3 in DNA: TGTGCCAGCAGCCTTTCTTTGGGGCCCGCGAACACCGGGGAGCTGTTTTTT. Amino acid sequence: CASSLSLGPANTGELFF. The full variable domain, in which reference TRBV5-8 and TRBJ2-2 provide the parts outside the CDR3, is EAGVTQSPTHLIKTRGQQATLRCSPISGHTSVYWYQQALGLGLQFLLWYDEGEERNRGNFPPRFSGRQFPNYSSELNVNALELEDSALYLCASSLSLGPANTGELFFGEGSRLTVL.

This chain joins TRBV19 and TRBJ1-3; possibly TRBD1 for D (6 bases). Germline loops: CDR1 LNHDA, CDR2 SQIVND (reference sequence). This CDR3 region has 16 residues. Trimming pared 6 bases from V and 0 bases from J, leaving 15 bases between. This CDR3 is CASSRPGQISGNTIYF. The CDR3 DNA sequence: TGTGCCAGTAGCCGACCCGGACAGATCTCTGGAAACACCATATATTTT. The complete variable domain, with remaining parts taken from reference TRBV19 and TRBJ1-3, reads DGGITQSPKYLFRKEGQNVTLSCEQNLNHDAMYWYRQDPGQGLRLIYYSQIVNDFQKGDIAEGYSVSREKKESFPLTVTSAQKNPTAFYLCASSRPGQISGNTIYFGEGSWLTVV.

V is TRBV9 and J is TRBJ2-7; possible D gene TRBD2, 6 bases. The germline V and J ends were trimmed by 5 bases and 7 bases, with 19 bases remaining between them. The V gene's germline CDR1 is SGDLS and CDR2 YYNGEE. The CDR3 contains 14 residues. The CDR3 region is CASRSASDGGEQYF. For the CDR3, the DNA is TGTGCCAGCAGATCGGCTAGCGATGGGGGGGAGCAGTACTTC.

J is TRBJ1-2 and V is TRBV7-2; D gene unclear. This CDR3 region has 14 residues. Germline V lookup: CDR1 SGHTA, CDR2 FQGNSA. V lost 0 bases and J 0 bases, leaving 5 bases between the germline ends. The CDR3 region has the DNA TGTGCCAGCAGCTTAGCGCAGGCTAACTATGGCTACACCTTC. This codes for CASSLAQANYGYTF.